This T cell receptor (beta chain) was sequenced in a study of CD8 T cells in ankylosing spondylitis. The authors made TCR beta libraries by quantitative 5'-RACE with molecular barcodes. From the 5' RACE reads, TCRdb called clonotypes with MiXCR, one entry per CDR3 protein. The sample records fewer than 650,000 distinct CDR3 sequences, about an eighth being singletons. Study results and caveats: A TCR beta motif of under 10 highly homologous variants seemed to mark ankylosing spondylitis blood. Enrichment of disease-linked clones was reportedly significant in matched ankylosing spondylitis synovial fluid.

This clonotype was picked up a small number of times. Its target is not known. This CDR3 has 14 amino acids. The V gene end was trimmed by 4 bases and the J gene end by 7 bases; junction bases not matched to a gene: 8. The germline V gene encodes CDR1 SQVTM and CDR2 ANQGSEA. The sequence derives from a male donor with ankylosing spondylitis. The specimen was blood, either unsorted or a sorted T cell fraction (not recorded which). The rearrangement joins TRBV29-1 to TRBJ2-1; 9 bases match TRBD1. The CDR3 bases are TGCAGCGTTGTGCCCCCCGGGACAGGGAATGAGCAGTTCTTC. Translating gives CSVVPPGTGNEQFF.